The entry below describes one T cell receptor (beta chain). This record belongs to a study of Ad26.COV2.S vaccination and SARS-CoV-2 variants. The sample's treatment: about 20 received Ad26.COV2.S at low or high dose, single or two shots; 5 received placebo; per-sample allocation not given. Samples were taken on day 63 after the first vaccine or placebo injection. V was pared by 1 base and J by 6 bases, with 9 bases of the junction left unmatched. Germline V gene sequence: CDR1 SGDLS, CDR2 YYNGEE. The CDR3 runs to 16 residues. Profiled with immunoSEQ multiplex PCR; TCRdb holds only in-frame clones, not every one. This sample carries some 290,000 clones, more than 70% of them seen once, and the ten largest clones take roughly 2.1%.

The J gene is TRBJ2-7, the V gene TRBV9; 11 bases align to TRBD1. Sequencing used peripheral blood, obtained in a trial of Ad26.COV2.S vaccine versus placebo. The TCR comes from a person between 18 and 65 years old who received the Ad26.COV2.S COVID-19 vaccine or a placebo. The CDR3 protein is CASSVSGQGAFGEQYF. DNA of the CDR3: TGTGCCAGCAGCGTATCTGGACAGGGGGCATTTGGCGAGCAGTACTTC. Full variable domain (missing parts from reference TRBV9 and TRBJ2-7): DSGVTQTPKHLITATGQRVTLRCSPRSGDLSVYWYQQSLDQGLQFLIQYYNGEERAKGNILERFSAQQFPDLHSELNLSSLELGDSALYFCASSVSGQGAFGEQYFGPGTRLTVT.